This entry is about one T cell receptor beta chain. Its antigen is not yet known. There are no base qualities to consult, and no much larger clone falls within one base. The data belong to a study of OX40 agonist ivuxolimab in advanced cancers. Background for the entire study: The costimulatory receptor OX40 (CD134) was targeted by ivuxolimab, a fully human IgG2 agonistic monoclonal antibody. Intravenous ivuxolimab was administered to patients every 2 weeks at six dose levels: 0.01, 0.1, 0.3, 1.5, 3 and 10 mg/kg. Of the approximately 54 dose-escalation patients, hepatocellular carcinoma was present in 19, melanoma in roughly 15, renal cell carcinoma in 9 and head and neck cancer in 9. In the dose-escalation cohort, 75% to 90% of patients were male, and the mean age was roughly 56 years with a range of roughly 23 to 90. Patients were allowed to have had prior anti-PD-1, anti-PD-L1 or anti-CTLA-4 therapy, and approximately 41% of the dose-escalation patients had previously received checkpoint inhibitors. Partial responses were achieved by three dose-escalation patients, of whom one had hepatocellular carcinoma and two had cutaneous melanoma. Peripheral TCRbeta sequencing was intended to test whether TCR sequence diversity was altered and clonal T-cell expansion was caused by ivuxolimab. The monotherapy dose-escalation portion (N of about 50 patients) of the phase I ivuxolimab trial is reported in the paper. Broad study findings and their caveats: After ivuxolimab, more expanded clones were found on average in CD8+ T cells than in CD4+ T cells. Which antigens the clonally expanded peripheral T cells were specific for was not determined. Low levels of normalized T-cell clonal expansion were also seen in some nonresponding patients. Partial responders in the 0.1-3.0 mg/kg groups had among the lowest normalized peripheral clonal expansion, especially among CD8+ T cells. At doses of 0.1 to 3.0 mg/kg, clonal expansion of both CD4+ and CD8+ T cells in blood was seen between baseline and week 6.

To sequence the TCRbeta CDR3 region, genomic DNA was isolated from the sorted cells. The immunoSEQ Assay was used for sequencing of TCRbeta CDR3 regions. TCRdb carries this immuneACCESS record with in-frame sequences only. Its versions omit some clonotypes, under half of them owing to an unresolved V gene in the studies checked, with the rest unexplained. The sample includes under 30,000 clones, with 75% to 90% observed a single time. The ten largest clones capture roughly 17% of the sample. The trial excluded patients who had a history of autoimmune disease or were on systemic immunosuppression. In every dose cohort, peripheral blood was drawn for TCR sequencing at baseline, cycle 4 day 1, and cycle 7 day 1. Samples came from an open-label, multicenter, first-in-human phase I dose-escalation trial of ivuxolimab. Adults with locally advanced or metastatic melanoma, renal cell, hepatocellular, or head and neck squamous cell carcinoma were enrolled in the trial. CD4+ and CD8+ T cells were sorted separately from peripheral blood before TCR sequencing.

The CDR3 runs 15 amino acids, cysteine and phenylalanine included. Here the CDR3 DNA is all that survives: 45 bases in frame from base 1. The germline V gene gives CDR1 as SGDLS and CDR2 as YYNGEE. V ends up 4 bases short and J 7 bases short, with an unmatched junction base count of 8. The sequences come from CD4+ or CD8+ T cells sorted from blood, collected in a trial of the OX40 agonist ivuxolimab. The source is an adult with an advanced solid tumor such as melanoma, head and neck, liver or kidney cancer. This receptor chain uses TRBV9 and TRBJ1-4, and TRBD1 aligns with 9 junction nucleotides. The sequenced DNA: TGTGCCAGCAGCTTGACCGGGACAGGGACTGAAAAACTGTTTTTT. Translated, this gives CASSLTGTGTEKLFF.